The 19 T cell receptor beta chains given below trace back to one sample, sequenced in a study of human T cells and chemical hapten exposure. TCRdb re-analysed the RACE reads in MiXCR, keeping a single row per CDR3 protein. The sample holds 150,000 to 200,000 distinct CDR3 sequences; roughly 26% are singletons and the top ten take under 2.5%. Time point noted: patch test 3, about 24 weeks after DPC sensitization. The treatment was: therapeutic diphenylcyclopropenone sensitization with weekly scalp DPC. The specimen was whole blood, collected in connection with sensitization to the hapten diphenylcyclopropenone (DPC). Source of these receptors: a young woman with alopecia areata. Some clones in this sample may be carry-over from other donors' samples.

CDR3 residues: CSARESGTGIYEQYF. The DNA of the CDR3 is TGCAGTGCTAGAGAATCCGGGACAGGGATCTACGAGCAGTACTTC. The chain couples TRBV20-1 to TRBJ2-7; TRBD1 matches at 9 bases. J lost 3 bases, V lost 0 bases, and 6 bases had no gene match. The germline V gene encodes CDR1 DFQATT and CDR2 SNEGSKA (reference sequence). This CDR3 is built from 15 residues.

This clonotype showed up just a few times. CDR3 region: CASSIVSPGELFF. The CDR3 DNA follows: TGTGCCAGTAGTATAGTTAGCCCCGGGGAGCTGTTTTTT. The V gene is TRBV19, the J gene TRBJ2-2, with D unclear. The V end was cut by 1 base, the J end by 6 bases, with 6 bases between. The CDR3 runs to 13 residues. The germline V gene encodes CDR1 LNHDA and CDR2 SQIVND (reference sequence). Using reference TRBV19 and TRBJ2-2 for the parts outside the CDR3, the full variable domain is DGGITQSPKYLFRKEGQNVTLSCEQNLNHDAMYWYRQDPGQGLRLIYYSQIVNDFQKGDIAEGYSVSREKKESFPLTVTSAQKNPTAFYLCASSIVSPGELFFGEGSRLTVL.

This clonotype appeared many times. The V call is TRBV9, the J call TRBJ1-1; maybe TRBD1 (5 bases). CDR3 length: 14 residues. The V gene lost 1 base and the J gene lost 4 bases, with 11 bases spanning the gap. In germline, CDR1 is SGDLS, CDR2 YYNGEE. CDR3 bases: TGTGCCAGCAGCGTACAGGGAGAGGGCACTGAAGCTTTCTTT. It codes for CASSVQGEGTEAFF.

The chain recombines TRBV7-6 with TRBJ2-3; D remains ambiguous. Trimming took off 1 base at V and 8 bases at J, with 4 bases between the two ends. The CDR3 totals 11 residues. Germline V CDR1 and CDR2: SGHVS, FNYEAQ. The CDR3 sequence: CASSLDRTQYF. DNA for the CDR3: TGTGCCAGCAGCTTAGACCGTACGCAGTATTTT.

A few counts support this clonotype. V usage is TRBV29-1 and J usage is TRBJ1-5, with 9 bases that match TRBD1. Germline V gene data show CDR1 as SQVTM and CDR2 as ANQGSEA. This CDR3 region has 15 residues. V was clipped by 5 bases and J by 1 base; unmatched bases: 6. CDR3 DNA: TGCAGCGTTTCTTTGGGACAGGGCAGCAATCAGCCCCAGCATTTT. Encoded protein: CSVSLGQGSNQPQHF.

In this sample, this clonotype turned up a few times. J is TRBJ2-5 and V is TRBV11-2; 9 bases align to TRBD1. Germline CDR1 and CDR2: SGHAT and FQNNGV. V lost 0 bases to trimming and J lost 4 bases; unmatched junction nucleotides: 0. This CDR3 is 14 amino acids long. The CDR3 protein is CASSLEQGAETQYF. The CDR3 region has the DNA TGTGCCAGCAGCTTAGAACAGGGGGCAGAGACCCAGTACTTC. Combining the CDR3 with reference TRBV11-2 and TRBJ2-5 gives the whole variable domain EAGVAQSPRYKIIEKRQSVAFWCNPISGHATLYWYQQILGQGPKLLIQFQNNGVVDDSQLPKDRFSAERLKGVDSTLKIQPAKLEDSAVYLCASSLEQGAETQYFGPGTRLLVL.

The chain employs TRBV28 and TRBJ1-2; maybe TRBD1 (6 bases). This CDR3 comprises 13 residues. Germline V lookup: CDR1 MDHEN, CDR2 SYDVKM. V shed 5 bases and J shed 5 bases, with 12 bases lying between them. The CDR3 is CASSKQGTYGYTF. The DNA for the CDR3 is TGTGCCAGCAGTAAACAGGGAACTTATGGCTACACCTTC.

A few counts support this clonotype. The V gene is TRBV29-1, the J gene TRBJ1-2, with 11 bases aligning to TRBD1. Germline V gene data show CDR1 as SQVTM and CDR2 as ANQGSEA. This CDR3 spans 13 amino acids. Trimming at V came to 5 bases and at J to 8 bases, leaving 7 bases not matched to a gene. In nucleotides, the CDR3 is TGCAGCGTTAGGGGTGGACAGGGGGCCGGCTACACCTTC. This codes for CSVRGGQGAGYTF.

J is TRBJ2-3 and V is TRBV7-9; D unclear. The germline gives CDR1 SEHNR, CDR2 FQNEAQ (reference sequence). CDR3 length: 14 residues. V lost 5 bases and J lost 6, with 15 bases in between. The CDR3 sequence is CASSPSVLGDTQYF. The CDR3 DNA reads TGTGCCAGCAGCCCGTCGGTGTTGGGCGATACGCAGTATTTT.

This clonotype was seen a few times. This chain joins TRBV11-1 and TRBJ2-7; 8 bases are shared with TRBD1. V was pared by 5 bases and J by 3 bases, with 9 bases of the junction left unmatched. Germline loops: CDR1 SGHAT, CDR2 FQDESV (reference sequence). The CDR3 loop spans 15 amino acids. CDR3 nucleotides: TGTGCCAGCAGCCAATCTGGTACAGGGGGCTACGAGCAGTACTTC. Translated, it gives CASSQSGTGGYEQYF. The variable domain in full, with the rest retrieved from reference TRBV11-1 and TRBJ2-7, is EAEVAQSPRYKITEKSQAVAFWCDPISGHATLYWYRQILGQGPELLVQFQDESVVDDSQLPKDRFSAERLKGVDSTLKIQPAELGDSAMYLCASSQSGTGGYEQYFGPGTRLTVT.

V gene TRBV5-1 combines with J gene TRBJ2-7; the D is unclear. The V gene's germline CDR1 is SGHRS and CDR2 YFSETQ. This CDR3 contains 14 residues. The V gene lost 0 bases and the J gene lost 2 bases, with 9 bases spanning the gap. The CDR3 nucleotides are TGCGCCAGCAGCTTGGTCGGAGTCGCCTACGAGCAGTACTTC. Its protein product is CASSLVGVAYEQYF.

This clonotype was seen a few times. The chain couples TRBV5-4 to TRBJ2-7; TRBD1 aligns across 7 bases. Germline CDR1 is SGHNT and CDR2 is YYREEE (reference sequence). The length of the CDR3 is 18 residues. With 4 bases clipped from V and 0 bases from J, the junction kept 16 bases outside the gene matches. In DNA form, the CDR3 reads TGTGCCAGCAGCCCGAGGACAGGACCAGGAATCAACTCCTACGAGCAGTACTTC. Translated, it gives CASSPRTGPGINSYEQYF.

The chain recombines TRBV28 with TRBJ2-3; D is ambiguous. The CDR3 covers 16 residues. Per the germline V gene, CDR1 is MDHEN and CDR2 is SYDVKM. Trimming stripped 5 bases from V and 4 bases from J, with 19 bases between. The CDR3 sequence is CASSTVEIWRSDTQYF. As DNA, the CDR3 is TGTGCCAGCAGTACCGTCGAAATCTGGCGATCAGATACGCAGTATTTT.

In this sample, this clonotype turned up a few times. The V call is TRBV4-3, the J call TRBJ2-7; 10 nucleotides agree with TRBD1. V lost 0 bases and J lost 2; bases outside the gene matches: 4. The CDR3 runs to 16 residues. The V gene's germline CDR1 is LGHNA and CDR2 YSLEER. The CDR3 nucleotides are TGCGCCAGCAGCCAAGACAGGGGACAGGGGACCTACGAGCAGTACTTC. Its protein product is CASSQDRGQGTYEQYF.

The CDR3, as DNA: TGCGCCAGCAGCCAAGAAGGCCCCGCCCGAGCCCAGTACTTC. Protein sequence: CASSQEGPARAQYF. The V and J genes are TRBV4-1 and TRBJ2-5; D uncertain. From germline, CDR1 is MGHRA and CDR2 YSYEKL. The V gene lost 0 bases and the J gene lost 9 bases, with 14 bases spanning the gap. CDR3 length: 14 amino acids.

J is TRBJ2-5 and V is TRBV29-1, with D tentatively TRBD1 (5 bases). CDR3 length: 15 residues. V was trimmed by 4 bases and J by 2 bases, leaving 17 bases between them. Germline V gene lookup returns CDR1 SQVTM and CDR2 ANQGSEA. This chain's CDR3 is CSVGGQRGGQETQYF. The CDR3 DNA reads as TGCAGCGTTGGGGGTCAAAGGGGCGGACAAGAGACCCAGTACTTC.

This clonotype was seen a handful of times. The chain combines TRBV19 with TRBJ1-2; 11 bases line up with TRBD1. CDR3 size: 17 residues. V gave up 6 bases and J gave up 5 bases; unmatched junction bases: 14. Germline lookup yields CDR1 LNHDA and CDR2 SQIVND (reference sequence). The CDR3 nucleotides read TGTGCCAGTAGGCGACGAAGAGGGACAGGGGGTAATTATGGCTACACCTTC. The encoded protein is CASRRRRGTGGNYGYTF.

V is TRBV2 and J is TRBJ2-2; perhaps TRBD2 as D (5 bases). The V end was cut by 2 bases, the J end by 4 bases, with 11 bases between. The V gene's germline CDR1 is SNHLY and CDR2 FYNNEI. The CDR3 has 15 residues. CDR3 amino acids: CASSEYVGVTGELFF. The CDR3 DNA reads as TGTGCCAGCAGTGAATATGTGGGAGTCACCGGGGAGCTGTTTTTT.

In its sample, this clonotype was seen a few times. The chain recombines TRBV10-3 with TRBJ2-5; unclear D gene. Germline-derived CDR1 and CDR2 are ENHRY and SYGVKD. Trimming took off 5 bases at V and 0 bases at J, with 10 bases between the two ends. CDR3 size: 14 residues. This CDR3 is CAISSGPNQETQYF. The CDR3, as DNA: TGTGCCATCAGTTCCGGGCCCAACCAAGAGACCCAGTACTTC.